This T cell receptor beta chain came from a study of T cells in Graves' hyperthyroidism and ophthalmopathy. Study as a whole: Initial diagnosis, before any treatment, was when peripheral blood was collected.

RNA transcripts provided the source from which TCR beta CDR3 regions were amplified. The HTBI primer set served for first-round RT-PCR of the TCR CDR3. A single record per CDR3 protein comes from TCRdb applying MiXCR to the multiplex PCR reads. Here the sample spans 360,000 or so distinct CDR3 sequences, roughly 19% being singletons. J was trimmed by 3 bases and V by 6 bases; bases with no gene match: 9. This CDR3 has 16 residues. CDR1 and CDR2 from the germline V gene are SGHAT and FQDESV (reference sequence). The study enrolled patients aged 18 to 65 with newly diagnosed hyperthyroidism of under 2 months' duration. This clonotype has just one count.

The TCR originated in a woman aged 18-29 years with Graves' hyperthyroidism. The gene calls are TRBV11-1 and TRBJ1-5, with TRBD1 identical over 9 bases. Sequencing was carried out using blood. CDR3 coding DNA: TGTGCCAGCAGTTCCGGACAGGGGTGGGCCAATCAGCCCCAGCATTTT. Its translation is CASSSGQGWANQPQHF.